The next 29 T cell receptor beta chains were all read from a single sample in a study of shared clonotypes between healthy human individuals. TCRdb's copy holds only in-frame clones and misses some; the assay was immunoSEQ multiplex PCR. The sample lists some 2.1 million clones, 90% to 95% occurring once. The sequenced sample consisted of naive CD4+ T cells sorted from blood. Specified subset: CD45RA+ positively selected. The source is a young man in good health.

The chain uses TRBV7-9 and TRBJ2-2, with D perhaps being TRBD1 or TRBD2 (6 bases each). Germline CDR1 and CDR2: SEHNR and FQNEAQ (reference sequence). V gave up 5 bases and J gave up 8 bases, with 12 bases separating them. This CDR3 contains 13 residues. CDR3 in amino acids: CASSGRGPGELFF. DNA for the CDR3: TGTGCCAGCAGCGGCCGGGGGCCAGGGGAGCTGTTTTTT.

The V gene is TRBV5-6, the J gene TRBJ1-5, with 7 bases matching TRBD1. CDR1 SGHDT and CDR2 YYEEEE come from the germline V gene. The CDR3 has 17 residues. The junction had 9 bases not matched to a gene; V was cut back by 2 bases and J by 1 base. In DNA form, the CDR3 reads TGTGCCAGCAGCTTTGGAGACAGGGCGATGAGCAATCAGCCCCAGCATTTT. Translation: CASSFGDRAMSNQPQHF.

This clone has just one count. Other DNA variants within this sample encode the same CDR3. The rearrangement uses TRBV9 and TRBJ1-3, with 7 bases fitting TRBD1. This CDR3 is built from 14 residues. V was clipped by 3 bases and J by 5 bases; unmatched bases: 5. Germline assignment: CDR1 SGDLS and CDR2 YYNGEE. The CDR3 bases are TGTGCCAGCAGCGAGGAAGGGGGCAGAAACACCATATATTTT. Translating gives CASSEEGGRNTIYF.

This clone was recorded only once. V usage is TRBV7-2 and J usage is TRBJ1-1, with 7 bases aligning to TRBD1. Looked up from germline, CDR1 is SGHTA and CDR2 is FQGNSA. The CDR3 sequence is 14 residues long. V was clipped by 0 bases and J by 6 bases; unmatched bases: 4. The CDR3 reads CASSLAQGVSEAFF. The CDR3 coding sequence is TGTGCCAGCAGCTTAGCCCAGGGGGTTTCTGAAGCTTTCTTT.

The chain employs TRBV28 and TRBJ2-7, with a possible D match to TRBD1 (5 bases). CDR3 size: 14 residues. Trimming shortened V by 2 bases and J by 4 bases, and 12 bases separated the two germline ends. Germline-derived CDR1 and CDR2 are MDHEN and SYDVKM. This chain's CDR3 is CASSLAGIRYEQYF. CDR3 coding DNA: TGTGCCAGCAGTTTAGCAGGGATAAGGTACGAGCAGTACTTC.

The V gene is TRBV5-1, the J gene TRBJ1-2, with 10 bases fitting TRBD1. The V gene end was trimmed by 0 bases and the J gene end by 8 bases; junction bases not matched to a gene: 7. The germline V gene encodes CDR1 SGHRS and CDR2 YFSETQ. CDR3 length: 15 amino acids. The CDR3 loop is CASSLESGQGSGYTF. The CDR3 nucleotides read TGCGCCAGCAGCTTGGAATCGGGACAGGGGTCCGGCTACACCTTC.

The rearrangement links TRBV6-1 to TRBJ1-1; the D gene is possibly TRBD1 (5 bases). Germline V gene sequence: CDR1 MNHNS, CDR2 SASEGT. The ends were cut back, 3 bases at V and 4 bases at J, with 12 bases in the middle. The CDR3 is 14 residues long. The CDR3 nucleotides read TGTGCCAGCAGTGACCGACAGTCGGGCACTGAAGCTTTCTTT. Its translation: CASSDRQSGTEAFF.

This clone was seen just once. The identical CDR3 is also encoded by other nucleotide sequences in the sample. This sequence joins TRBV20-1 and TRBJ2-5, with D possibly TRBD2 on 5 matching bases. The germline V gene encodes CDR1 DFQATT and CDR2 SNEGSKA (reference sequence). CDR3 length: 10 residues. V shed 6 bases and J shed 5 bases, with 7 bases lying between them. CDR3 nucleotide sequence: TGCAGTGCCTGGAGGGAGACCCAGTACTTC. Amino acids: CSAWRETQYF.

The chain recombines TRBV5-1 with TRBJ1-3, with a possible D match to TRBD1 (6 bases). The CDR3 runs to 16 residues. Germline values: CDR1 SGHRS, CDR2 YFSETQ. Trimming removed 0 bases from V and 3 bases from J, with 13 bases in between. The CDR3 loop reads CASSLGPGANGNTIYF. The CDR3 nucleotides are TGCGCCAGCAGCTTGGGTCCAGGGGCTAATGGAAACACCATATATTTT.

This clone has a single count. Within the sample, other DNA sequences also encode this same CDR3. This chain uses TRBV9 with TRBJ1-2; 9 bases map to TRBD1. V was pared by 2 bases and J by 2 bases, with 1 base of the junction left unmatched. The CDR3 runs 14 residues. Looked up from germline, CDR1 is SGDLS and CDR2 is YYNGEE. CDR3 in DNA: TGTGCCAGCAGCGTCGACAGGGGGAACTATGGCTACACCTTC. Protein sequence: CASSVDRGNYGYTF.

V and J are TRBV27 and TRBJ1-5, with D possibly being TRBD1 (5 bases). The CDR3 sequence is 16 residues long. The germline V gene has CDR1 MNHEY and CDR2 SMNVEV (reference sequence). Trimming took 5 bases from V and 3 from J, leaving 17 bases between them. DNA for the CDR3: TGTGCCAGCAGTCCCCAGGGTGGAGGGTCCAATCAGCCCCAGCATTTT. Amino acid sequence: CASSPQGGGSNQPQHF.

Only one count was recorded for this clone. The chain uses TRBV10-3 and TRBJ2-2; D unresolved. The germline V and J ends were trimmed by 3 bases and 4 bases, with 21 bases remaining between them. Germline loops: CDR1 ENHRY, CDR2 SYGVKD. The CDR3 sequence is 18 residues long. The CDR3 region has the DNA TGTGCCATCAGTGACCCCGGTGGGCGCTGGGATCCCACCGGGGAGCTGTTTTTT. It translates to CAISDPGGRWDPTGELFF.

The gene calls are TRBV28 and TRBJ1-1; D is unclear. Germline assignment: CDR1 MDHEN and CDR2 SYDVKM. This CDR3 has 13 residues. Between the trimmed V and J ends, which lost 6 bases and 11 bases, there was a span of 19 bases. Written as DNA, the CDR3 is TGTGCCAGCAGATTAGTGTCTTCTGGAGGGGCTTTCTTT. Its protein product is CASRLVSSGGAFF. The variable domain in full, completed from reference TRBV28 and TRBJ1-1, reads DVKVTQSSRYLVKRTGEKVFLECVQDMDHENMFWYRQDPGLGLRLIYFSYDVKMKEKGDIPEGYSVSREKKERFSLILESASTNQTSMYLCASRLVSSGGAFFGQGTRLTVV.

The chain is built from TRBV6-1 and TRBJ2-7; tentative D call: TRBD2 (6 bases). From germline, CDR1 is MNHNS and CDR2 SASEGT. There are 14 residues in the CDR3. V lost 7 bases and J lost 7, with 20 bases in between. This CDR3 reads CASKTVEGRLEQYF. The CDR3 DNA reads as TGTGCCAGCAAAACGGTGGAGGGCAGGTTGGAGCAGTACTTC.

The chain links TRBV29-1 to TRBJ2-1; no definite D call. Trimming took 6 bases from V and 9 from J, leaving 18 bases between them. The CDR3 spans 13 residues. Germline CDR1 and CDR2: SQVTM and ANQGSEA. The CDR3 sequence is CSVRPQVIGEQFF. The CDR3 DNA is TGCAGCGTCCGCCCCCAGGTTATTGGTGAGCAGTTCTTC.

The chain recombines TRBV7-9 with TRBJ1-2; no clear D. CDR1 and CDR2 from the germline V gene are SEHNR and FQNEAQ (reference sequence). Trimming cost V 6 bases and J 2 bases, with 10 bases left between them. The CDR3 runs 13 residues. The CDR3 protein is CASSPDRNYGYTF. The CDR3 region has the DNA TGTGCCAGCAGTCCAGATAGAAACTATGGCTACACCTTC.

The chain joins TRBV11-2 to TRBJ2-7; TRBD1 matches at 8 bases. The CDR3 contains 15 residues. V gave up 3 bases and J gave up 2 bases; unmatched junction bases: 6. Germline assignment: CDR1 SGHAT and CDR2 FQNNGV. The CDR3 DNA is TGTGCCAGCAGCTTGATTAGGACAGGGCCCTACGAGCAGTACTTC. Amino acids: CASSLIRTGPYEQYF.

The chain carries TRBV5-1 and TRBJ2-7; 13 positions match TRBD2. The length of the CDR3 is 16 residues. CDR1 is SGHRS, CDR2 YFSETQ, per germline. After removal of 4 bases from V and 6 bases from J, the junction contained 10 bases not matched to a gene. CDR3 in DNA: TGCGCCAGCAGCCTCTTACTAGCGGGAGGGCCGGCCGAGCAGTACTTC. Translated, it gives CASSLLLAGGPAEQYF.

The gene calls are TRBV19 and TRBJ1-2, with D possibly matching TRBD1 (6 bases). This CDR3 has 15 amino acids. Trimming cost V 3 bases and J 2 bases, with 13 bases left between them. Germline loops: CDR1 LNHDA, CDR2 SQIVND (reference sequence). The CDR3 here is CASSMGAAPNYGYTF. The CDR3, as DNA: TGTGCCAGTAGTATGGGGGCAGCCCCGAACTATGGCTACACCTTC.

V gene TRBV12-5 combines with J gene TRBJ1-1; D gene unclear. The V and J ends lost 0 bases and 6 bases respectively, with 8 bases between them. The CDR3 is 13 residues long. In germline, CDR1 is LGHNT, CDR2 FRNRAP. For the CDR3, the DNA is TGTGCTAGTGGTTTGGTACAGCTGCCTGAAGCTTTCTTT. This gives the protein CASGLVQLPEAFF.

With respect to this clone: The same CDR3 is also encoded by other DNA sequences in this sample. The CDR3 region is CAWSVGVMNTEAFF. The CDR3 coding sequence is TGTGCCTGGAGTGTGGGGGTGATGAACACTGAAGCTTTCTTT. The chain couples TRBV30 to TRBJ1-1, with a tentative D call TRBD1 (5 bases). This CDR3 is built from 14 residues. Looked up from germline, CDR1 is GTSNPN and CDR2 is SVGIG (reference sequence). V was pared by 0 bases and J by 0 bases, with 8 bases between.

The chain is built from TRBV6-1 and TRBJ2-3; the D is unclear. Germline V gene lookup returns CDR1 MNHNS and CDR2 SASEGT. The V and J ends lost 0 bases and 0 bases respectively, with 7 bases between them. The length of the CDR3 is 15 residues. The CDR3 bases are TGTGCCAGCAGTGAAGCGTGGGCGAGCACAGATACGCAGTATTTT. Its protein product is CASSEAWASTDTQYF.

The chain combines TRBV29-1 with TRBJ1-1; D not certain. Germline lookup yields CDR1 SQVTM and CDR2 ANQGSEA. The CDR3 contains 11 residues. Trimming removed 8 bases at V and 6 bases at J, with 13 bases between. The CDR3 region is CSQIKGAEAFF. CDR3 sequence (DNA): TGCAGCCAAATAAAGGGCGCTGAAGCTTTCTTT.

Details on this clone: It may be a read error: a sequence one base away is much more abundant. Other DNA sequences in the sample encode the same CDR3. The genes are TRBV20-1 and TRBJ2-1; D remains unclear. The germline V gene encodes CDR1 DFQATT and CDR2 SNEGSKA (reference sequence). V lost 0 bases, J lost 7 bases, and 1 base lay in between. CDR3 size: 10 residues. The CDR3 DNA is TGCAGTGCTAGAGATAATGAGCAGTTCTTC. It codes for CSARDNEQFF.

Concerning this clone: With a much larger clone just one base away, this may be a read error. The chain couples TRBV13 to TRBJ2-7; the D gene is possibly TRBD2 (6 bases). The germline gives CDR1 PRHDT, CDR2 FYEKMQ (reference sequence). CDR3 length: 13 amino acids. Trimming left V 1 base short and J 2 bases short, with 6 bases between. CDR3 sequence: CASSLAGAYEQYF. DNA for the CDR3: TGTGCCAGCAGCTTAGCGGGGGCCTACGAGCAGTACTTC.

For the CDR3, the DNA is TGTGCCAGCAGTGAATACGAAGGGGATACGCAGTATTTT. It is translated as CASSEYEGDTQYF. The chain employs TRBV2 and TRBJ2-3, with no clear D. Germline CDR1 reads SNHLY; CDR2 reads FYNNEI. CDR3 length: 13 residues. V lost 2 bases to trimming and J lost 6 bases, with 9 bases between them.

CDR3 protein: CASSPGDINNSPLHF. The CDR3 nucleotides read TGTGCCAGCAGCCCGGGGGACATAAATAATTCACCCCTCCACTTT. The chain couples TRBV6-4 to TRBJ1-6, with TRBD1 as a possible D gene (6 bases). The V gene lost 6 bases and the J gene lost 5 bases, with 14 bases spanning the gap. The CDR3 length is 15 residues. CDR1 and CDR2 (germline): MRHNA, SNTAGT.

V usage is TRBV4-1 and J usage is TRBJ2-1, with TRBD2 matching 8 bases. The CDR3 sequence is 18 residues long. V dropped 6 bases and J dropped 3; count of bases not matched to a gene: 16. The germline V gene encodes CDR1 MGHRA and CDR2 YSYEKL. In DNA, the CDR3 is TGCGCCAGCAGGCTAAAACCCTTTAGACTAGCGAGCTACAATGAGCAGTTCTTC. Translating it yields CASRLKPFRLASYNEQFF.

The V gene is TRBV5-4, the J gene TRBJ2-3, with TRBD1 identical over 8 bases. V gave up 3 bases and J gave up 0 bases; unmatched junction bases: 3. CDR3 length: 15 amino acids. The germline gives CDR1 SGHNT, CDR2 YYREEE (reference sequence). CDR3 in amino acids: CASSYGQGSTDTQYF. DNA of the CDR3: TGTGCCAGCAGCTACGGACAGGGTAGCACAGATACGCAGTATTTT.